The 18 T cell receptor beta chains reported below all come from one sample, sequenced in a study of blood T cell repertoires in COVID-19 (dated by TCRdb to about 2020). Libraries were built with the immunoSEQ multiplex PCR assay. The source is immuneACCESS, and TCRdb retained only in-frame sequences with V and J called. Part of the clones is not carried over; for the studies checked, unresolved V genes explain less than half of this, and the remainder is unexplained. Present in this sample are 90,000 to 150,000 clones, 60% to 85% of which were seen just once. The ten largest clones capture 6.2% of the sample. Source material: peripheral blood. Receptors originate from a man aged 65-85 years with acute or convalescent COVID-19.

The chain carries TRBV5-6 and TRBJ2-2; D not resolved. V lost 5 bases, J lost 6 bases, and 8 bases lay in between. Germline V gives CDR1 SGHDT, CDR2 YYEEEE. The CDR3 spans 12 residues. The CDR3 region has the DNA TGTGCCAGCAGTCGGTCCCCCGGGGAGCTGTTTTTT. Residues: CASSRSPGELFF. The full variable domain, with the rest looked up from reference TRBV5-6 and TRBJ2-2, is DAGVTQSPTHLIKTRGQQVTLRCSPKSGHDTVSWYQQALGQGPQFIFQYYEEEERQRGNFPDRFSGHQFPNYSSELNVNALLLGDSALYLCASSRSPGELFFGEGSRLTVL.

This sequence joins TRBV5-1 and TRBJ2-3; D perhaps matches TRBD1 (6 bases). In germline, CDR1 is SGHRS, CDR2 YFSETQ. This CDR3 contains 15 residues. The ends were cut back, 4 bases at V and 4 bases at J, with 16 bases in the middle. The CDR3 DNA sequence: TGCGCCAGCAGCGGGACGACAGGTCGCTCAGATACGCAGTATTTT. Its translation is CASSGTTGRSDTQYF.

CDR3 loop: CSAPYQTEAFF. CDR3 coding DNA: TGCAGTGCTCCTTACCAGACTGAAGCTTTCTTT. This sequence joins TRBV20-1 and TRBJ1-1; D call uncertain. Germline CDR1 DFQATT, CDR2 SNEGSKA (reference sequence). The CDR3 extends over 11 amino acids. The V and J ends lost 5 bases and 5 bases respectively, with 9 bases between them.

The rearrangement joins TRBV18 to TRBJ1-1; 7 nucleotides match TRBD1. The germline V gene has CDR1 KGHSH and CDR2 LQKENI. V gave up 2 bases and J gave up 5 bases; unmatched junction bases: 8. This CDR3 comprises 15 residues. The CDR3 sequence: CASSPTGVRGTEAFF. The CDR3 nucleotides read TGTGCCAGCTCACCAACAGGGGTAAGGGGGACTGAAGCTTTCTTT.

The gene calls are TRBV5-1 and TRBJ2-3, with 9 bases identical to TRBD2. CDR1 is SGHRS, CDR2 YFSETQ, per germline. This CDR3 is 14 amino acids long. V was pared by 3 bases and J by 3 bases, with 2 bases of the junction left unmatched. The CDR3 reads CASSSAGGTDTQYF. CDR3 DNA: TGCGCCAGCAGCTCTGCGGGAGGGACAGATACGCAGTATTTT.

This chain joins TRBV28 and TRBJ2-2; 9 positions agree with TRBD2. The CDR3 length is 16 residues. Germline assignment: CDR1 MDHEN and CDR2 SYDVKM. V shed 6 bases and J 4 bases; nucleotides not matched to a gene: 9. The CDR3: CASSTWGGRATGELFF. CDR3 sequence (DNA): TGTGCCAGCAGCACTTGGGGCGGGAGGGCCACCGGGGAGCTGTTTTTT. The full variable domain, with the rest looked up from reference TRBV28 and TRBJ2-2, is DVKVTQSSRYLVKRTGEKVFLECVQDMDHENMFWYRQDPGLGLRLIYFSYDVKMKEKGDIPEGYSVSREKKERFSLILESASTNQTSMYLCASSTWGGRATGELFFGEGSRLTVL.

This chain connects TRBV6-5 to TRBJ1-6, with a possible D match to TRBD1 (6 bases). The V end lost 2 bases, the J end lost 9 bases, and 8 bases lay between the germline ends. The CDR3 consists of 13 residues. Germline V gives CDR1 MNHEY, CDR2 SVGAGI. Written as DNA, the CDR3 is TGTGCCAGCAGTTACACAGGGAGTTCACCCCTCCACTTT. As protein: CASSYTGSSPLHF.

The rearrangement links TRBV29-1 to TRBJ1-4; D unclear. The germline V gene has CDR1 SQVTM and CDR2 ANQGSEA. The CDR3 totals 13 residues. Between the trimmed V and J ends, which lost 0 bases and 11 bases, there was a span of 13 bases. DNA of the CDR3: TGCAGCGTTGAAGATCCCCCAGGAGGGAAACTGTTTTTT. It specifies CSVEDPPGGKLFF.

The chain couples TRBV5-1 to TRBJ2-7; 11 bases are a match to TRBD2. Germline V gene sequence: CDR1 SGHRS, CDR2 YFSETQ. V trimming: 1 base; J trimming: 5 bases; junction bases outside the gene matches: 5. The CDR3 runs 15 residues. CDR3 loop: CASSLTTSGIDEQYF. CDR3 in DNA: TGCGCCAGCAGCTTGACGACTAGCGGGATCGACGAGCAGTACTTC. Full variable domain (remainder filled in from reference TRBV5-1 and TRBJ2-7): KAGVTQTPRYLIKTRGQQVTLSCSPISGHRSVSWYQQTPGQGLQFLFEYFSETQRNKGNFPGRFSGRQFSNSRSEMNVSTLELGDSALYLCASSLTTSGIDEQYFGPGTRLTVT.

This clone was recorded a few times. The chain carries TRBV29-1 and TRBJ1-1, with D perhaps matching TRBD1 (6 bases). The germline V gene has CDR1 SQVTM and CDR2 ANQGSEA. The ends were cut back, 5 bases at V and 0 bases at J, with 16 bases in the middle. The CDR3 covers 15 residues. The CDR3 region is CSVKGGWGMNTEAFF. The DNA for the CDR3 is TGCAGCGTTAAAGGGGGTTGGGGCATGAACACTGAAGCTTTCTTT.

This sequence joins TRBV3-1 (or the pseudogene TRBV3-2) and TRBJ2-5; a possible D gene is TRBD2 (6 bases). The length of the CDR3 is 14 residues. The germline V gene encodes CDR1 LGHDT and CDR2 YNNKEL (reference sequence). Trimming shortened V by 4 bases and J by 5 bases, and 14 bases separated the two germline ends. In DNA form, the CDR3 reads TGTGCCAGCAGCCCGCCGGGACTGGGGGAGACCCAGTACTTC. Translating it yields CASSPPGLGETQYF.

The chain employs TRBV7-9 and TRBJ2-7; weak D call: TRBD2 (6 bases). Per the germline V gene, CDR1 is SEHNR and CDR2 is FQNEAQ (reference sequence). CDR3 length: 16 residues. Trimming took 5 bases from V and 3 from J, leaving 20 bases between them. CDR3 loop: CASSGIKGRGLYEQYF. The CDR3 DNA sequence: TGTGCCAGCAGCGGAATAAAGGGCCGGGGACTCTACGAGCAGTACTTC.

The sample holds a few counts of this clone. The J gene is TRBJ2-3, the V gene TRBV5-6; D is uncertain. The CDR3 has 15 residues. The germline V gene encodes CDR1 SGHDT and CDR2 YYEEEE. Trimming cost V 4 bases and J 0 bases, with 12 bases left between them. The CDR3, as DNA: TGTGCCAGCAGCCCCAGGCGTACTAGCACAGATACGCAGTATTTT. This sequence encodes CASSPRRTSTDTQYF. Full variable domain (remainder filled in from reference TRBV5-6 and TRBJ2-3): DAGVTQSPTHLIKTRGQQVTLRCSPKSGHDTVSWYQQALGQGPQFIFQYYEEEERQRGNFPDRFSGHQFPNYSSELNVNALLLGDSALYLCASSPRRTSTDTQYFGPGTRLTVL.

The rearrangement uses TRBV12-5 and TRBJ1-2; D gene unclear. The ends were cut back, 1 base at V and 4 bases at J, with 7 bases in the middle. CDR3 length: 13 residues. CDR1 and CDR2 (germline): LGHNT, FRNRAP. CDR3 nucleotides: TGTGCTAGTGGTTTGGGCAGGCTCTATGGCTACACCTTC. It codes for CASGLGRLYGYTF.

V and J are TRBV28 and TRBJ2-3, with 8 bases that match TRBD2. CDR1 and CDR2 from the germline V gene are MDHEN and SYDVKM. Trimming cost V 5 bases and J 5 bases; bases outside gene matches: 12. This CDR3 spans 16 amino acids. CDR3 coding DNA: TGTGCCAGCAGTCCCCGGGGGGGGAACAGGATAGATACGCAGTATTTT. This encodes CASSPRGGNRIDTQYF. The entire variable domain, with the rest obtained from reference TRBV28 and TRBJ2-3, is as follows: DVKVTQSSRYLVKRTGEKVFLECVQDMDHENMFWYRQDPGLGLRLIYFSYDVKMKEKGDIPEGYSVSREKKERFSLILESASTNQTSMYLCASSPRGGNRIDTQYFGPGTRLTVL.

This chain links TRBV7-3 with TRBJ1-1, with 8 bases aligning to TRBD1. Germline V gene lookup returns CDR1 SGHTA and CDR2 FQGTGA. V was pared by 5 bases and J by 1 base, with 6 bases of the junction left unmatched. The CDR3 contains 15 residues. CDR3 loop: CASSPTGGGNTEAFF. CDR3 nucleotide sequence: TGTGCCAGCAGCCCCACAGGGGGAGGGAACACTGAAGCTTTCTTT.

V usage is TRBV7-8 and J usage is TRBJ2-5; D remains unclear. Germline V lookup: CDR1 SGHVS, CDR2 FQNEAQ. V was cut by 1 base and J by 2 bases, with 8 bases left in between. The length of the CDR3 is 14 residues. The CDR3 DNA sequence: TGTGCCAGCAGCTTAGGGGCGACACAAGAGACCCAGTACTTC. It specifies CASSLGATQETQYF.

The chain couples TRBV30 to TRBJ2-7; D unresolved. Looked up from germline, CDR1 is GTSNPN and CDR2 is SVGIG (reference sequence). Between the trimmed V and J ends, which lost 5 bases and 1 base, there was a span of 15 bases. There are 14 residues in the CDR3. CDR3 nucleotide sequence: TGTGCCTGGGCTAAGACTCTACGTTCCTACGAGCAGTACTTC. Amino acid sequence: CAWAKTLRSYEQYF.